The clone carrying this TCR beta chain was observed a few times. The antigen is not known. Constant-region reverse primers amplified full-length variable regions, followed by semi-nested Nested Universal Primer A PCR. One entry per CDR3 protein results from TCRdb running MiXCR on the 5' RACE reads. The sample shows approximately 6,000 distinct CDR3 sequences, about three quarters of them seen only once. Study findings and constraints: The TCR gene usage of tumor memory CD4+ T cells clustered together with blood and lymph node memory CD4+ cells and with lymph node naive CD4+ cells.

CD4+CD45RO+CD25- cells were isolated as memory CD4+ T cells. The sequencing input was memory CD4+ T cells sorted from a lymph node. Subset indicated: memory CD4+ T cells, CD4+CD45RO+CD25-. The TCR was taken from a female donor with breast cancer.

CDR3 DNA sequence: TGCGCCAGCAGCTACGGACAGGGAGGAAGGGAGACCCAGTACTTC. Translation: CASSYGQGGRETQYF. This chain links TRBV5-1 with TRBJ2-5; 8 nucleotides agree with TRBD1. Germline V gene data show CDR1 as SGHRS and CDR2 as YFSETQ. This CDR3 is built from 15 residues. V trimming: 3 bases; J trimming: 5 bases; junction bases outside the gene matches: 9.